A selection of T cell receptor beta chains follows, all from one sample in a study of blood T cells in healthy people across ages. TCRdb reanalysed the 5' RACE reads using MiXCR and keeps one entry per CDR3 protein. The table includes 850,000 to 1,000,000 distinct CDR3 sequences, around 49% detected once. The sample was blood. The receptors here all came from a man younger than 45 in good health. The CDR3 runs from the conserved cysteine through the conserved F or W. A D gene is named only where the DNA matches it firmly. Rows may omit the clone size; those that give it use once, few, many or a size class.

J,V,D,size,DNA,CDR3
TRBJ1-6,TRBV10-3,.,.,TGTGCCATCAGTGAGTCAACAAACTATAATTCACCCCTCCACTTT,CAISESTNYNSPLHF
TRBJ2-7,TRBV20-1,TRBD1,few,TGCAGTGCTAAGGTGACAGGGATTCGCTACGAGCAGTACTTC,CSAKVTGIRYEQYF
TRBJ2-1,TRBV25-1,.,once,TGTGCCAGCACCAGGGACACCTACAATGAGCAGTTCTTC,CASTRDTYNEQFF
TRBJ2-3,TRBV29-1,TRBD2,few,TGCAGCGTTGAAAGGGGACTAGATATAGCAGATACGCAGTATTTT,CSVERGLDIADTQYF
TRBJ2-7,TRBV20-1,TRBD2,few,TGCAGTGCCACACAACTGAAAAAGCGGGAGACCTACGAGCAGTACTTC,CSATQLKKRETYEQYF
TRBJ2-7,TRBV30,.,.,TGTGCCTGGAGTCCGGGAACGGGCTACGAGCAGTACTTC,CAWSPGTGYEQYF
TRBJ2-3,TRBV12-3/TRBV12-4,TRBD2,.,TGTGCCAGCAGTTTACGGACTAGCGGGGGGCTAGATACGCAGTATTTT,CASSLRTSGGLDTQYF
TRBJ2-3,TRBV24-1,.,.,TGCGCCACCAGTGATTTGGCCGGGACCGACGGGCGCACAGATACGCAGTATTTT,CATSDLAGTDGRTDTQYF
TRBJ2-3,TRBV20-1,TRBD2,.,TGCAGTGCTAGCCTAGCGGGATATGATACGCAGTATTTT,CSASLAGYDTQYF
TRBJ2-1,TRBV4-2,TRBD2,few,TGTGCCAGCAGCCAAGATCGCGGGGGGAGGTCCTACAATGAGCAGTTCTTC,CASSQDRGGRSYNEQFF
TRBJ2-7,TRBV30,.,.,TGTGCCTGTAGGGTAGCCCAGGGTTCCTCCTACGAGCAGTACTTC,CACRVAQGSSYEQYF
TRBJ2-5,TRBV15,TRBD1,.,TGTGCCACCAGCAGGGACAGGGGGGATCAAGAGACCCAGTACTTC,CATSRDRGDQETQYF
TRBJ2-7,TRBV20-1,TRBD1,few,TGCAGTGCTCGGCTGACAGGGGACTACGAGCAGTACTTC,CSARLTGDYEQYF
TRBJ1-4,TRBV29-1,TRBD1,few,TGCAGCGTTGTCGGAACAGGGGATGAAAAACTGTTTTTT,CSVVGTGDEKLFF
TRBJ1-2,TRBV18,TRBD1,.,TGTGCCAGCTCACCACCGACGGGACAGGTCTATGGCTACACCTTC,CASSPPTGQVYGYTF
TRBJ1-2,TRBV7-2,.,.,TGTGCCAGCAGCTTAAGTCTAACAGACATTAACTATGGCTACACCTTC,CASSLSLTDINYGYTF
TRBJ1-4,TRBV20-1,.,.,TGCAGTGCTAGAGATCGCCAGACAGAACCTTTAGCGACTAATGAAAAACTGTTTTTT,CSARDRQTEPLATNEKLFF
TRBJ2-1,TRBV5-1,TRBD2,.,TGCGCCAGCAGCTTGGGTGCGGGAGTCTACGACAATGAGCAGTTCTTC,CASSLGAGVYDNEQFF
TRBJ2-3,TRBV4-1,TRBD2,.,TGCGCCAGCGCCGTAACCCCGTATAGCGGGACCCGCACAGATACGCAGTATTTT,CASAVTPYSGTRTDTQYF
TRBJ2-3,TRBV7-9,.,.,TGTGCCAGCAGCTTCTCAAGTTCCCCCACAGATACGCAGTATTTT,CASSFSSSPTDTQYF
TRBJ1-2,TRBV20-1,.,.,TGCAGTGCTAGGGACTCTCGGGCGGGAGACTATGGCTACACCTTC,CSARDSRAGDYGYTF
TRBJ1-2,TRBV6-2/TRBV6-3,.,.,TGTGCCAGCAGTTACTCGAGAAGGGGAGTCTATGGCTACACCTTC,CASSYSRRGVYGYTF
TRBJ2-1,TRBV25-1,.,.,TGTGCCAGCAGTGTACCCGGGGACAATGAGCAGTTCTTC,CASSVPGDNEQFF
TRBJ1-6,TRBV6-1,.,.,TGTGCCAGCAGTGAGCCCCCGAAGCCCCTCCACTTT,CASSEPPKPLHF
TRBJ1-2,TRBV18,TRBD1,few,TGTGCCAGCTCACCTCGGGACAGGGGCCTTGACTATGGCTACACCTTC,CASSPRDRGLDYGYTF
TRBJ2-1,TRBV15,.,.,TGTGCCACCAGCAGAGATGGCGACGGATCCTACGAGCAGTTCTTC,CATSRDGDGSYEQFF